Following are 15 T cell receptor beta chains from one sample sequenced in a study of neurological immune-mediated disorders. TCRdb re-derived calls from the 5' RACE reads in MiXCR, one entry per CDR3 protein. Among fewer than 30,000 distinct CDR3 sequences listed, around an eighth were seen once. The specimen was PBMCs. These receptors originate from a middle-aged woman with HTLV-1-associated myelopathy (HAM/TSP).

With regard to this clonotype: Lacking the conserved final phenylalanine or tryptophan, this CDR3 likely reflects a read error. V is TRBV9 and J is TRBJ1-1; possibly TRBD1 for D (6 bases). The CDR3 length is 13 residues. The germline gives CDR1 SGDLS, CDR2 YYNGEE. This chain's CDR3 is CDSSSGVNTEAFL. The CDR3 region has the DNA TGTGACAGCAGCTCAGGGGTGAACACTGAAGCTTTCTTA.

The table lists this clonotype with many counts. The chain links TRBV7-8 to TRBJ2-7; maybe TRBD1 (6 bases). This CDR3 spans 15 amino acids. The germline V gene has CDR1 SGHVS and CDR2 FQNEAQ. Between the trimmed V and J ends, which lost 5 bases and 1 base, there was a span of 15 bases. CDR3 in amino acids: CASSAQGTWSYEQYF. CDR3 nucleotides: TGTGCCAGCAGCGCCCAGGGGACATGGTCCTACGAGCAGTACTTC.

This clonotype occurred many times. CDR3 region: CSATIHRGASTDTQYF. CDR3 DNA sequence: TGCAGTGCCACGATCCACCGGGGGGCCTCCACAGATACGCAGTATTTT. The chain carries TRBV20-1 and TRBJ2-3; tentative D call: TRBD2 (7 bases). The V gene lost 6 bases and the J gene lost 2 bases, with 21 bases spanning the gap. Germline CDR1 reads DFQATT; CDR2 reads SNEGSKA (reference sequence). This CDR3 has 16 amino acids.

There are many counts of this clonotype. This rearrangement joins TRBV12-3 or TRBV12-4 to TRBJ1-3; perhaps TRBD1 as D (5 bases). The CDR3 spans 15 residues. Trimming removed 7 bases from V and 0 bases from J, with 13 bases in between. CDR3 coding DNA: TGTGCCAGCACCCTAGGGGTGGGCTCTGGAAACACCATATATTTT. Amino acids: CASTLGVGSGNTIYF.

This chain uses TRBV20-1 with TRBJ2-5; D is tentatively TRBD1 or TRBD2 (7 bases each). V gave up 3 bases and J gave up 5 bases, with 13 bases separating them. The V gene's germline CDR1 is DFQATT and CDR2 SNEGSKA (reference sequence). The CDR3 loop spans 13 amino acids. The CDR3 here is CSASRGGTETQYF. The CDR3 region has the DNA TGCAGTGCTAGCAGGGGGGGTACGGAGACCCAGTACTTC.

The chain links TRBV7-3 to TRBJ2-3, with 7 positions matching TRBD2. Per the germline V gene, CDR1 is SGHTA and CDR2 is FQGTGA. V lost 1 base and J lost 6; bases outside the gene matches: 4. The CDR3 covers 14 residues. In nucleotides, the CDR3 is TGTGCCAGCAGCTTAAACGGGAGGTCGGATACGCAGTATTTT. Its protein is CASSLNGRSDTQYF.

This clonotype was seen many times. This chain joins TRBV5-1 and TRBJ2-5; TRBD1 agrees at 8 bases. Unmatched junction bases numbered 8, after V lost 3 bases and J lost 4 bases. This CDR3 spans 15 amino acids. Germline CDR1 is SGHRS and CDR2 is YFSETQ. CDR3 loop: CASSSMGQARETQYF. The CDR3 nucleotides are TGCGCCAGCAGCTCGATGGGACAGGCCAGAGAGACCCAGTACTTC.

The table lists this clonotype with many counts. V is TRBV5-1 and J is TRBJ2-7; a weak D match, TRBD1 (6 bases). Germline CDR1 and CDR2: SGHRS and YFSETQ. The V end was cut by 2 bases, the J end by 0 bases, with 9 bases between. This CDR3 is built from 14 residues. The CDR3 nucleotides read TGCGCCAGCAGCTTCGACAGGCACTCCTACGAGCAGTACTTC. Protein: CASSFDRHSYEQYF.

This clonotype occurred many times. This chain links TRBV10-3 with TRBJ1-1; perhaps TRBD1 as D (6 bases). Germline values: CDR1 ENHRY, CDR2 SYGVKD. The CDR3 runs to 14 residues. The germline V and J ends were trimmed by 7 bases and 4 bases, with 16 bases remaining between them. The CDR3 sequence is CAINPRGGTTEAFF. CDR3 sequence (DNA): TGTGCCATCAACCCGAGGGGGGGAACCACTGAAGCTTTCTTT.

This clonotype came up many times. The rearrangement joins TRBV12-3 or TRBV12-4 to TRBJ2-1, with 10 bases aligning to TRBD2. V shed 3 bases and J 4 bases; nucleotides not matched to a gene: 6. This CDR3 has 16 amino acids. CDR3 residues: CASSFQRGGYYNEQFF. The CDR3 DNA reads as TGTGCCAGCAGTTTTCAGCGGGGGGGCTATTACAATGAGCAGTTCTTC.

Many counts were recorded for this clonotype. The chain carries TRBV30 and TRBJ1-5; 9 bases align to TRBD1. The CDR3 runs to 16 residues. The V gene's germline CDR1 is GTSNPN and CDR2 SVGIG (reference sequence). V lost 0 bases, J lost 4 bases, and 7 bases stayed unmatched. The CDR3 region has the DNA TGTGCCTGGAGTGTACCGGGACAGGGATTGAATCAGCCCCAGCATTTT. The encoded protein is CAWSVPGQGLNQPQHF.

In this sample, this clonotype turned up many times. This chain connects TRBV20-1 to TRBJ1-6, with 7 bases that match TRBD1. Germline lookup yields CDR1 DFQATT and CDR2 SNEGSKA (reference sequence). This CDR3 has 13 residues. J gave up 8 bases and V 4 bases, and 5 bases lay outside the gene matches. For the CDR3, the DNA is TGCAGTGCTATCCGACAGGGTGATTCACCCCTCCACTTT. Its protein product is CSAIRQGDSPLHF.

This clonotype was counted many times. V is TRBV14 and J is TRBJ1-1, with TRBD1 as a possible D gene (6 bases). The CDR3 length is 13 residues. Germline V lookup: CDR1 SGHDN, CDR2 FVKESK. Trimming shortened V by 4 bases and J by 3 bases, and 9 bases separated the two germline ends. The CDR3 DNA reads TGTGCCAGCAGCCCTAACAGGGACACTGAAGCTTTCTTT. Translation gives CASSPNRDTEAFF.

By share, this clonotype counts as medium-sized. V is TRBV5-1 and J is TRBJ2-6; maybe TRBD2 (5 bases). Trimming cost V 0 bases and J 2 bases, with 9 bases left between them. The CDR3 covers 16 residues. CDR1 is SGHRS, CDR2 YFSETQ, per germline. CDR3 protein: CASSLVRETGANVLTF. The CDR3 DNA reads as TGCGCCAGCAGCTTGGTGAGGGAAACTGGGGCCAACGTCCTGACTTTC.

This clonotype showed up many times. This chain uses TRBV20-1 with TRBJ1-1, with 7 bases fitting TRBD1. The CDR3 is made up of 14 amino acids. With V trimmed by 2 bases and J by 0 bases, 3 bases remained unmatched. Germline values: CDR1 DFQATT, CDR2 SNEGSKA (reference sequence). The CDR3 protein is CSARRQGLNTEAFF. DNA of the CDR3: TGCAGTGCTAGAAGACAGGGATTGAACACTGAAGCTTTCTTT.